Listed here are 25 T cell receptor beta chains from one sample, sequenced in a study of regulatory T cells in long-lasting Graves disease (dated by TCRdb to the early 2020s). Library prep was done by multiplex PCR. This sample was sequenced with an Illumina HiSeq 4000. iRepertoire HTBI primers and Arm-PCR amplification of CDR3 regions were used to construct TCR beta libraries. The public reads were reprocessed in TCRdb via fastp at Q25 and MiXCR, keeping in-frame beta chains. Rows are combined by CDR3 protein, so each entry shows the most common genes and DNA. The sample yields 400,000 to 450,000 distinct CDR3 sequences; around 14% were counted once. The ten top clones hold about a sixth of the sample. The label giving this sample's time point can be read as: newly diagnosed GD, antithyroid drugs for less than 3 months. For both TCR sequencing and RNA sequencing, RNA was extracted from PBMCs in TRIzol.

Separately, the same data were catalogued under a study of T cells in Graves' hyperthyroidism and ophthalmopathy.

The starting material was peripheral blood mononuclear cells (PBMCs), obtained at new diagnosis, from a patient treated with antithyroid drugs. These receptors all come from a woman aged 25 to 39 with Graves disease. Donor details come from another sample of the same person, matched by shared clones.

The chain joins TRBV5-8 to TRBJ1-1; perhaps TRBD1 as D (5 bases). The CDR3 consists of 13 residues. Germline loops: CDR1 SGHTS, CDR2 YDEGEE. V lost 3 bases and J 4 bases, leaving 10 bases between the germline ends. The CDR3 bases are TGTGCCAGCAGCTACCAGACAGTCACTGAAGCTTTCTTT. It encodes CASSYQTVTEAFF.

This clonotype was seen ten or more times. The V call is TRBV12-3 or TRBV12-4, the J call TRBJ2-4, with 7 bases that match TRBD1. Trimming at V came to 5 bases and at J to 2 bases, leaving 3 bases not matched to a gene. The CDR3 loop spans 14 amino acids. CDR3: CASSATGTKNIQYF. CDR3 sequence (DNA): TGTGCCAGCAGTGCGACAGGGACCAAAAACATTCAGTACTTC.

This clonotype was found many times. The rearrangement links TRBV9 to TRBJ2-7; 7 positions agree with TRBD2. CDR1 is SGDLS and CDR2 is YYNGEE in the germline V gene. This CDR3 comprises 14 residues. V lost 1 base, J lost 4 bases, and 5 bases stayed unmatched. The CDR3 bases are TGTGCCAGCAGCGTACGGAGCGGGAATTACGAGCAGTACTTC. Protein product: CASSVRSGNYEQYF.

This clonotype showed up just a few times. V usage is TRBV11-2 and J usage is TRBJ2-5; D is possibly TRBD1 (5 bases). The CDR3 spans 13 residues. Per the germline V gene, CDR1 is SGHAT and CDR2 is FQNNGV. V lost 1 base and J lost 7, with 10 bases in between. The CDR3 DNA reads TGTGCCAGCAGCTTAGCAGGGCGAGGGACCCAGTACTTC. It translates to CASSLAGRGTQYF. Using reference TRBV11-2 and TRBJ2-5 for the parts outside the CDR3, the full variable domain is EAGVAQSPRYKIIEKRQSVAFWCNPISGHATLYWYQQILGQGPKLLIQFQNNGVVDDSQLPKDRFSAERLKGVDSTLKIQPAKLEDSAVYLCASSLAGRGTQYFGPGTRLLVL.

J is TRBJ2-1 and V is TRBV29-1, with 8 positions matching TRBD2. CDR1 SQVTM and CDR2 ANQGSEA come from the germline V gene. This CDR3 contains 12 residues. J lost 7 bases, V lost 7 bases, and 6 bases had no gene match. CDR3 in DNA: TGCAGCGCCGGGACTAGTATTAATGAGCAGTTCTTC. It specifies CSAGTSINEQFF.

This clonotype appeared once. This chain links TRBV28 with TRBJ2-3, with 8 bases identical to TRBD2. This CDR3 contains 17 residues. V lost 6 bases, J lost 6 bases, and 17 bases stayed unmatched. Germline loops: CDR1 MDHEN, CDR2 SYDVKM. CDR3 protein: CASRPLAGRIADDTQYF. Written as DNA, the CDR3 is TGTGCCAGCAGGCCTCTAGCGGGCAGAATAGCCGACGATACGCAGTATTTT.

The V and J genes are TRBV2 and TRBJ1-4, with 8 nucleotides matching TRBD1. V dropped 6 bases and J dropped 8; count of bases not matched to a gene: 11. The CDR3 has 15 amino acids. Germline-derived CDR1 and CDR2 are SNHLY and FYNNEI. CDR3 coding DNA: TGTGCCAGCAGCCACCAGACAGGGGACGACGAAAAACTGTTTTTT. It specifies CASSHQTGDDEKLFF.

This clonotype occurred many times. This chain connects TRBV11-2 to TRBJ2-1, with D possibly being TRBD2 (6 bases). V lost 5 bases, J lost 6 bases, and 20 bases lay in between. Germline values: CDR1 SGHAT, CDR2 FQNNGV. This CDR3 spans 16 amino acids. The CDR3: CASSSAGSVWSNEQFF. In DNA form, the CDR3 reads TGTGCCAGCAGCAGCGCGGGGAGCGTTTGGAGCAATGAGCAGTTCTTC.

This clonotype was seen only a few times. CDR3 DNA sequence: TGCGCCTCCCGGGATTCTCCGGGTACTAATGAAAAACTGTTTTTT. It yields the protein CASRDSPGTNEKLFF. The chain has TRBV5-1 and TRBJ1-4; D is ambiguous. The germline V gene has CDR1 SGHRS and CDR2 YFSETQ. The CDR3 totals 15 residues. V dropped 10 bases and J dropped 2 bases, with 18 bases sitting between them.

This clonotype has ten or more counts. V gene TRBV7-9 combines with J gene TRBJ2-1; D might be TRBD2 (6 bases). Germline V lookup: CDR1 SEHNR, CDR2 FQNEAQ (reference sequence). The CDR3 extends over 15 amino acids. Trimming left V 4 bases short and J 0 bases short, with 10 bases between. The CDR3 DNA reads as TGTGCCAGCAGCTGGGAGGACCGCTCCTACAATGAGCAGTTCTTC. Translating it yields CASSWEDRSYNEQFF.

DNA for the CDR3: TGCGCCAGCGGAGAAACAGGGCGTGAAAAACTGTTTTTT. Translation: CASGETGREKLFF. The rearrangement uses TRBV5-1 and TRBJ1-4; TRBD1 is a possible D gene (6 bases). CDR1 and CDR2 from the germline V gene are SGHRS and YFSETQ. CDR3 length: 13 residues. Trimming left V 7 bases short and J 7 bases short, with 14 bases between.

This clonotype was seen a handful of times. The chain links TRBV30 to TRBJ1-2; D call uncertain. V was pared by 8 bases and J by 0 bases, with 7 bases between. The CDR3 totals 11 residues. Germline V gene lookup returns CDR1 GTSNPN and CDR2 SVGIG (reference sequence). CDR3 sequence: CAQRANYGYTF. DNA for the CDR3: TGTGCCCAAAGAGCTAACTATGGCTACACCTTC. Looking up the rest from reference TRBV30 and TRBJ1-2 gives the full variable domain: SQTIHQWPATLVQPVGSPLSLECTVEGTSNPNLYWYRQAAGRGLQLLFYSVGIGQISSEVPQNLSASRPQDRQFILSSKKLLLSDSGFYLCAQRANYGYTFGSGTRLTVV.

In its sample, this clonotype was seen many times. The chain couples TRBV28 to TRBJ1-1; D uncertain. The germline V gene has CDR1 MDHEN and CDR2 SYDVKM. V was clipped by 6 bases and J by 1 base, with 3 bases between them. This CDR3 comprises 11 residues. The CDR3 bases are TGTGCCAGCAGCTGGAACACTGAAGCTTTCTTT. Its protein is CASSWNTEAFF.

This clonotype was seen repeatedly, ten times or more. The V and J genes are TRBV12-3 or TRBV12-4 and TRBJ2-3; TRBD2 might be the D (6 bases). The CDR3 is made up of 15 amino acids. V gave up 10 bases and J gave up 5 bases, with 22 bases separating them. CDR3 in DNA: TGTGCCAACCAACCGGGACCGCCGCGGGGAGATACGCAGTATTTT. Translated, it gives CANQPGPPRGDTQYF.

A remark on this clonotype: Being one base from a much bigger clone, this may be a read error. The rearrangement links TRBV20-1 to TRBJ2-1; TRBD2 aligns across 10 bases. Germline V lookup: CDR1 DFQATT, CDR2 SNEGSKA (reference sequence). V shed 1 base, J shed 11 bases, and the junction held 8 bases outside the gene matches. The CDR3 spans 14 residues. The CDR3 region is CSARGPSGSDKQFF. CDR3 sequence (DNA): TGCAGTGCTAGAGGTCCTAGCGGGAGTGATAAGCAGTTCTTC.

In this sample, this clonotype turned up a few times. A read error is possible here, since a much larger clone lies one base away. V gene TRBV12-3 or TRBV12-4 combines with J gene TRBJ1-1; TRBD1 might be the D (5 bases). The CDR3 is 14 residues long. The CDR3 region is CASSRSGRGTEASF. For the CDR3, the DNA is TGTGCCAGCTCGAGATCAGGGAGGGGCACTGAAGCTTCCTTT.

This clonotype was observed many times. The CDR3 coding sequence is TGTGCCAGCAGCTCTTTTTCTTTTGGGACTAGCGGGTCCACCTACGAGCAGTACTTC. Translated, it gives CASSSFSFGTSGSTYEQYF. The V gene is TRBV3-1, the J gene TRBJ2-7, with 12 bases aligning to TRBD2. Per germline, CDR1 LGHDT and CDR2 YNNKEL (reference sequence). With V trimmed by 5 bases and J by 2 bases, 16 bases remained unmatched. The CDR3 contains 19 residues.

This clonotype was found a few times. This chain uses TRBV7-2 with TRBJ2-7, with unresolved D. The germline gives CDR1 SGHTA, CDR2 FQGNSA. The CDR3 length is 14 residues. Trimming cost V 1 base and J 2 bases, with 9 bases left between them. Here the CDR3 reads CASSLVDGAYEQYF. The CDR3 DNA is TGTGCCAGCAGCTTAGTTGACGGAGCCTACGAGCAGTACTTC.

The CDR3 region is CASRGKGEQFF. As DNA, the CDR3 is TGCGCCAGCCGGGGTAAGGGTGAGCAGTTCTTC. The chain recombines TRBV5-1 with TRBJ2-1; possible D gene TRBD2, 5 bases. Trimming took off 7 bases at V and 9 bases at J, with 11 bases between the two ends. The CDR3 extends over 11 amino acids. Looked up from germline, CDR1 is SGHRS and CDR2 is YFSETQ. The variable domain in full, with the rest retrieved from reference TRBV5-1 and TRBJ2-1, is KAGVTQTPRYLIKTRGQQVTLSCSPISGHRSVSWYQQTPGQGLQFLFEYFSETQRNKGNFPGRFSGRQFSNSRSEMNVSTLELGDSALYLCASRGKGEQFFGPGTRLTVL.

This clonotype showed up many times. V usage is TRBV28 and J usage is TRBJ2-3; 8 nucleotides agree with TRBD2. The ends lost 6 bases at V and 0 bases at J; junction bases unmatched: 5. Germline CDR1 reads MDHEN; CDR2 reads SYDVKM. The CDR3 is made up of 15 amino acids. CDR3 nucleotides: TGTGCCAGCAGAACCCCTAGCGGGAGCACAGATACGCAGTATTTT. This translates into CASRTPSGSTDTQYF.

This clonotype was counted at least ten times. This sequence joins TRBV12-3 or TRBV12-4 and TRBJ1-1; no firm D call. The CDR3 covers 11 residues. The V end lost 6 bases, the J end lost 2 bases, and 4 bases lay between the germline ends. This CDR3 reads CASSINTEAFF. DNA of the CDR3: TGTGCCAGCAGCATCAACACTGAAGCTTTCTTT.

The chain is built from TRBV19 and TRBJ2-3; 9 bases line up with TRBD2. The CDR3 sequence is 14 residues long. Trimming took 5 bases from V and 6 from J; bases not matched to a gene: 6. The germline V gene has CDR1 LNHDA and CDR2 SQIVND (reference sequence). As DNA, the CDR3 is TGTGCCAGTAGTGCTAGCGGGATTCCCGATACGCAGTATTTT. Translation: CASSASGIPDTQYF.

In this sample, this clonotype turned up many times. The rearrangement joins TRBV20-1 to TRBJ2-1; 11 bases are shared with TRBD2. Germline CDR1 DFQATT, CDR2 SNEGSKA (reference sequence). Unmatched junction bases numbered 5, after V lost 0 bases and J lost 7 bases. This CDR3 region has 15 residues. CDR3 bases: TGCAGTGCTAGAGAGCTAGCGGGAGGTTATAATGAGCAGTTCTTC. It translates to CSARELAGGYNEQFF.

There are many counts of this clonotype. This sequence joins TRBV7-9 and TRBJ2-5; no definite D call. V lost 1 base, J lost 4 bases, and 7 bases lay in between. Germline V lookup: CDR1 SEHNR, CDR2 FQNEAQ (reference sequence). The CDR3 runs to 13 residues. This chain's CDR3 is CASSLELSETQYF. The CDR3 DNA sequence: TGTGCCAGCAGCTTAGAATTATCAGAGACCCAGTACTTC. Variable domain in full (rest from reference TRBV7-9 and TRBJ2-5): DTGVSQNPRHKITKRGQNVTFRCDPISEHNRLYWYRQTLGQGPEFLTYFQNEAQLEKSRLLSDRFSAERPKGSFSTLEIQRTEQGDSAMYLCASSLELSETQYFGPGTRLLVL.

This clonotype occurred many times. CDR3 region: CASSEVGQQETQYF. Here the CDR3 DNA reads TGTGCCAGCAGTGAGGTGGGACAGCAAGAGACCCAGTACTTC. The chain has TRBV6-1 and TRBJ2-5; 7 bases agree with TRBD1. Trimming cost V 3 bases and J 2 bases; bases outside gene matches: 3. Germline values: CDR1 MNHNS, CDR2 SASEGT. CDR3 size: 14 residues.